Following are 22 T cell receptor beta chains from one sample sequenced in a study of radiation and T cells in renal cell carcinoma. Assay used: immunoSEQ multiplex PCR; TCRdb lists only in-frame clones, some missing. The data show about 8,400 clones, with about 61% seen just once and just over 20% held by the top ten. As to treatment: treatment-naive control, cytoreductive nephrectomy. Sample: tumor tissue, taken from a patient whose treatment was nephrectomy without radiotherapy. Receptors originate from a man between 60 and 75 years old with renal cell carcinoma.

The V call is TRBV16, the J call TRBJ2-7, with TRBD1 matching 7 bases. CDR3 length: 13 amino acids. V lost 4 bases and J lost 2; bases outside the gene matches: 2. Germline lookup yields CDR1 KGHSY and CDR2 FQNENV. The chain's CDR3 is CASSPDRPYEQYF. CDR3 DNA: TGTGCCAGCAGCCCGGACAGGCCCTACGAGCAGTACTTC.

This sequence joins TRBV2 and TRBJ1-1; D is uncertain. Trimming removed 10 bases from V and 1 base from J, with 10 bases in between. The CDR3 extends over 12 amino acids. From germline, CDR1 is SNHLY and CDR2 FYNNEI. The CDR3 nucleotides read TGTGCCACAGGAGGTTGGAACACTGAAGCTTTCTTT. It is translated as CATGGWNTEAFF.

This clone was counted once. The V and J genes are TRBV28 and TRBJ2-6; 7 positions agree with TRBD1. CDR1 is MDHEN, CDR2 SYDVKM, per germline. CDR3 length: 17 residues. Trimming cost V 5 bases and J 0 bases; bases outside gene matches: 7. CDR3 DNA: TGTGCCAGCAGTGGGGCCCGGGACAGCTCTGGGGCCAACGTCCTGACTTTC. Encoded protein: CASSGARDSSGANVLTF. Drawing the rest from reference TRBV28 and TRBJ2-6, the complete variable domain is DVKVTQSSRYLVKRTGEKVFLECVQDMDHENMFWYRQDPGLGLRLIYFSYDVKMKEKGDIPEGYSVSREKKERFSLILESASTNQTSMYLCASSGARDSSGANVLTFGAGSRLTVL.

J is TRBJ2-5 and V is TRBV5-4; D is uncertain. Germline CDR1 reads SGHNT; CDR2 reads YYREEE (reference sequence). This CDR3 is built from 13 residues. The V gene lost 0 bases and the J gene lost 7 bases, with 10 bases spanning the gap. As DNA, the CDR3 is TGTGCCAGCAGCTTGGACGTACCTGGGACCCAGTACTTC. Translated: CASSLDVPGTQYF.

This clone was recorded a few times. The chain recombines TRBV20-1 with TRBJ2-7; tentatively, D is TRBD2 (6 bases). The CDR3 consists of 11 residues. CDR1 and CDR2 from the germline V gene are DFQATT and SNEGSKA (reference sequence). V lost 0 bases and J 9 bases, leaving 9 bases between the germline ends. CDR3: CSARDWRGQYF. CDR3 DNA sequence: TGCAGTGCTAGAGATTGGAGGGGGCAGTACTTC.

The chain recombines TRBV28 with TRBJ2-7, with D perhaps matching TRBD1 (6 bases). Germline V gene lookup returns CDR1 MDHEN and CDR2 SYDVKM. The CDR3 has 14 residues. V lost 7 bases and J 3 bases, leaving 16 bases between the germline ends. The CDR3 spells CASTLGGPDYEQYF. In DNA, the CDR3 is TGTGCCAGCACTCTAGGGGGACCCGACTACGAGCAGTACTTC.

CDR3 loop: CSARDTGELFF. For the CDR3, the DNA is TGCAGTGCCCGGGACACCGGGGAGCTGTTTTTT. The chain couples TRBV20-1 to TRBJ2-2; D call uncertain. This CDR3 has 11 residues. V dropped 6 bases and J dropped 3 bases, with 5 bases sitting between them. Germline lookup yields CDR1 DFQATT and CDR2 SNEGSKA (reference sequence).

The V and J genes are TRBV19 and TRBJ2-4, with TRBD2 identical over 7 bases. Germline trimming cut 5 bases from V and 0 bases from J; bases unmatched to any gene: 10. This CDR3 is 17 amino acids long. Germline-derived CDR1 and CDR2 are LNHDA and SQIVND (reference sequence). The CDR3 reads CASSALGEGLAKNIQYF. In nucleotides, the CDR3 is TGTGCCAGTAGTGCCCTGGGGGAGGGTTTAGCCAAAAACATTCAGTACTTC. Supplemented by reference TRBV19 and TRBJ2-4, the full variable domain reads DGGITQSPKYLFRKEGQNVTLSCEQNLNHDAMYWYRQDPGQGLRLIYYSQIVNDFQKGDIAEGYSVSREKKESFPLTVTSAQKNPTAFYLCASSALGEGLAKNIQYFGAGTRLSVL.

The chain is built from TRBV7-9 and TRBJ1-1; 10 bases agree with TRBD1. This CDR3 has 15 residues. CDR1 is SEHNR, CDR2 FQNEAQ, per germline (reference sequence). J lost 2 bases, V lost 5 bases, and 5 bases had no gene match. CDR3 residues: CASSPPTGGNTEAFF. The CDR3 DNA follows: TGTGCCAGCAGCCCCCCGACAGGGGGCAACACTGAAGCTTTCTTT.

This clone ranks as medium-sized. The chain links TRBV18 to TRBJ2-1; D not certain. Germline lookup yields CDR1 KGHSH and CDR2 LQKENI. The CDR3 totals 15 residues. Trimming took off 5 bases at V and 0 bases at J, with 11 bases between the two ends. CDR3 bases: TGTGCCAGCTCATCTTTTAAGAGCTCCTACAATGAGCAGTTCTTC. Amino acid sequence: CASSSFKSSYNEQFF.

V is TRBV7-3 and J is TRBJ2-3; 7 bases agree with TRBD2. The V and J ends lost 1 base and 4 bases, in that order; junction bases with no gene match: 8. Germline lookup yields CDR1 SGHTA and CDR2 FQGTGA. CDR3 length equals 16 residues. CDR3 protein: CASSLNLGLGADTQYF. In DNA form, the CDR3 reads TGTGCCAGCAGCTTAAATCTAGGACTAGGAGCAGATACGCAGTATTTT.

The CDR3 DNA is TGTGCCAGCAGCTTCGGTAGGGGAGCGGTCTATGGCTACACCTTC. It yields the protein CASSFGRGAVYGYTF. The genes are TRBV7-2 and TRBJ1-2, with TRBD1 as a possible D gene (5 bases). Trimming cost V 3 bases and J 4 bases, with 15 bases left between them. The CDR3 has 15 residues. Per the germline V gene, CDR1 is SGHTA and CDR2 is FQGNSA. The full variable domain, its missing parts supplied by reference TRBV7-2 and TRBJ1-2, is GAGVSQSPSNKVTEKGKDVELRCDPISGHTALYWYRQSLGQGLEFLIYFQGNSAPDKSGLPSDRFSAERTGGSVSTLTIQRTQQEDSAVYLCASSFGRGAVYGYTFGSGTRLTVV.

The chain uses TRBV5-6 and TRBJ1-2; 9 bases map to TRBD1. Trimming at V came to 1 base and at J to 4 bases, leaving 11 bases not matched to a gene. The CDR3 spans 17 residues. The germline V gene has CDR1 SGHDT and CDR2 YYEEEE. CDR3 sequence (DNA): TGTGCCAGCAGCTTGAACCCCGGGACAGGGAGTAGCTATGGCTACACCTTC. Translation: CASSLNPGTGSSYGYTF.

This clone was found a few times. CDR3 sequence: CSATLGQGYGYTF. The DNA for the CDR3 is TGCAGCGCTACCCTGGGACAGGGGTATGGCTACACCTTC. The chain recombines TRBV29-1 with TRBJ1-2, with 10 nucleotides matching TRBD1. The CDR3 runs 13 residues. The V and J ends lost 7 bases and 5 bases, in that order; junction bases with no gene match: 7. From germline, CDR1 is SQVTM and CDR2 ANQGSEA.

The chain is built from TRBV14 and TRBJ1-2, with D perhaps TRBD1 (5 bases). Germline CDR1 reads SGHDN; CDR2 reads FVKESK. V lost 0 bases and J 4 bases, leaving 15 bases between the germline ends. This CDR3 spans 16 amino acids. CDR3 in DNA: TGTGCCAGCAGCCAAGATCCCTCCCCCGGGGGCTATGGCTACACCTTC. It is translated as CASSQDPSPGGYGYTF. Drawing the rest from reference TRBV14 and TRBJ1-2, the complete variable domain is EAGVTQFPSHSVIEKGQTVTLRCDPISGHDNLYWYRRVMGKEIKFLLHFVKESKQDESGMPNNRFLAERTGGTYSTLKVQPAELEDSGVYFCASSQDPSPGGYGYTFGSGTRLTVV.

V is TRBV7-2 and J is TRBJ1-2, with unresolved D. Trimming removed 1 base from V and 4 bases from J, with 16 bases in between. CDR3 size: 16 residues. Germline values: CDR1 SGHTA, CDR2 FQGNSA. DNA for the CDR3: TGTGCCAGCAGCTTAGTCGGGGTTTCCCAATCCTATGGCTACACCTTC. Its protein product is CASSLVGVSQSYGYTF. Full variable domain (outside the CDR3, taken from reference TRBV7-2 and TRBJ1-2): GAGVSQSPSNKVTEKGKDVELRCDPISGHTALYWYRQSLGQGLEFLIYFQGNSAPDKSGLPSDRFSAERTGGSVSTLTIQRTQQEDSAVYLCASSLVGVSQSYGYTFGSGTRLTVV.

The V call is TRBV7-8, the J call TRBJ2-1; no clear D gene. Trimming pared 1 base from V and 1 base from J, leaving 11 bases between. The CDR3 covers 16 residues. From germline, CDR1 is SGHVS and CDR2 FQNEAQ. The CDR3, as DNA: TGTGCCAGCAGCTTAGTAGGTGGTGTATCCTACAATGAGCAGTTCTTC. Amino acids: CASSLVGGVSYNEQFF.

The chain combines TRBV11-3 with TRBJ1-2; 7 positions match TRBD1. Germline V CDR1 and CDR2: SGHNT, YENEEA. This CDR3 has 15 residues. The trim removed 5 bases at V and 2 bases at J, leaving 8 bases unmatched. In nucleotides, the CDR3 is TGTGCCAGCAGCCCCCGGACAGGAGGGAACTATGGCTACACCTTC. Protein: CASSPRTGGNYGYTF.

This chain links TRBV11-2 with TRBJ2-7; D might be TRBD1 (5 bases). With 1 base removed from V and 2 bases from J, the gap between germline ends came to 9 bases. CDR3 length: 14 residues. Germline CDR1 is SGHAT and CDR2 is FQNNGV. CDR3 bases: TGTGCCAGCAGCTTAGGGACAAGAGCCTACGAGCAGTACTTC. It specifies CASSLGTRAYEQYF.

The V call is TRBV12-5, the J call TRBJ2-1; 9 nucleotides line up with TRBD2. Germline CDR1 reads LGHNT; CDR2 reads FRNRAP. This CDR3 comprises 14 residues. Losses at the gene ends were 7 bases for V and 9 bases for J; bases not matched to a gene: 10. DNA of the CDR3: TGTGCTAGTGCCGTAGCGGGAGTAGGGGTTGAGCAGTTCTTC. The encoded protein is CASAVAGVGVEQFF. The full variable domain, rest sourced from reference TRBV12-5 and TRBJ2-1, is DARVTQTPRHKVTEMGQEVTMRCQPILGHNTVFWYRQTMMQGLELLAYFRNRAPLDDSGMPKDRFSAEMPDATLATLKIQPSEPRDSAVYFCASAVAGVGVEQFFGPGTRLTVL.

J is TRBJ2-7 and V is TRBV6-5; a possible D gene is TRBD1 (5 bases). The V end lost 0 bases, the J end lost 1 base, and 10 bases lay between the germline ends. The CDR3 length is 15 residues. Germline V CDR1 and CDR2: MNHEY, SVGAGI. CDR3 in DNA: TGTGCCAGCAGTTACTCCCAGGGCCATTCCTACGAGCAGTACTTC. The encoded protein is CASSYSQGHSYEQYF.

A few counts support this clone. The genes are TRBV30 and TRBJ1-1, with a weak D call TRBD1 (5 bases). The CDR3 contains 14 residues. Germline CDR1 and CDR2: GTSNPN and SVGIG (reference sequence). Trimming took 4 bases from V and 1 from J, leaving 13 bases between them. CDR3 nucleotide sequence: TGTGCCTGGACCCCCGTGGGGCCGAACACTGAAGCTTTCTTT. Translating gives CAWTPVGPNTEAFF.